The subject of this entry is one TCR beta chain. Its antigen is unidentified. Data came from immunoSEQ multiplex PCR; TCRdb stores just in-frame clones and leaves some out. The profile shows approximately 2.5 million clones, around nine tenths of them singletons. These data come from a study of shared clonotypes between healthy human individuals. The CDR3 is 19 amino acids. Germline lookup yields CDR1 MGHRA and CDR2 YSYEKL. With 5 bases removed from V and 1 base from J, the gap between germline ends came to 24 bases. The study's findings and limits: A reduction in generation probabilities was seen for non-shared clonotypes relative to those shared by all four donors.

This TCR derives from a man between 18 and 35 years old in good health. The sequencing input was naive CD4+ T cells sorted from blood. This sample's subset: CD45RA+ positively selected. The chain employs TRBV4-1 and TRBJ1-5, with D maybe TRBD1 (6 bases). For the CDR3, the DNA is TGCGCCAGCAGCACCCGGGGGCCCAAAGCCGGCGGGAGCAATCAGCCCCAGCATTTT. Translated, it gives CASSTRGPKAGGSNQPQHF.